The 19 T cell receptor beta chains given below trace back to one sample, sequenced in a study of beta chain features in type 1 diabetes. Study-wide results and limits: There was a moderate but significant shortening of TCRB CDR3s in all four CD4+ subsets of Type 1 diabetes patients.

The sequenced template was cDNA made from the entire isolated RNA. Here immunoSEQ multiplex PCR was the method, and the copy in TCRdb shows in-frame clones only, minus some. The sample holds about 45,000 clones, approximately 72% seen once. The antigens these receptors bind are not known. Sequenced: Tregs from blood. Receptors originate from a woman between 18 and 29 years old with type 1 diabetes.

The CDR3 sequence: CASNPRGGHVYEQYF. CDR3 DNA sequence: TGCGCCAGTAACCCCCGTGGGGGCCATGTCTACGAGCAGTACTTC. The chain combines TRBV5-1 with TRBJ2-7; maybe TRBD1 (6 bases). The CDR3 contains 15 residues. The V end lost 8 bases, the J end lost 3 bases, and 21 bases lay between the germline ends. Germline lookup yields CDR1 SGHRS and CDR2 YFSETQ. The variable domain in full, completed from reference TRBV5-1 and TRBJ2-7, reads KAGVTQTPRYLIKTRGQQVTLSCSPISGHRSVSWYQQTPGQGLQFLFEYFSETQRNKGNFPGRFSGRQFSNSRSEMNVSTLELGDSALYLCASNPRGGHVYEQYFGPGTRLTVT.

The rearrangement links TRBV5-1 to TRBJ1-2; D is undetermined. The germline gives CDR1 SGHRS, CDR2 YFSETQ. The V gene lost 2 bases and the J gene lost 6 bases, with 8 bases spanning the gap. The CDR3 totals 12 residues. The CDR3 here is CASSLDRDGYTF. The CDR3 DNA follows: TGCGCCAGCAGCTTAGATCGCGATGGCTACACCTTC.

The chain couples TRBV11-2 to TRBJ2-7, with 8 positions matching TRBD1. J gave up 3 bases and V 1 base, and 8 bases lay outside the gene matches. Germline V lookup: CDR1 SGHAT, CDR2 FQNNGV. The CDR3 spans 16 residues. CDR3 sequence (DNA): TGTGCCAGCAGCTTAGTAGCAGGGGGCTTTATCTACGAGCAGTACTTC. Protein sequence: CASSLVAGGFIYEQYF.

The J gene is TRBJ2-6, the V gene TRBV9; D is unclear. The CDR3 contains 17 residues. In germline, CDR1 is SGDLS, CDR2 YYNGEE. V was cut by 0 bases and J by 0 bases, with 10 bases left in between. As DNA, the CDR3 is TGTGCCAGCAGCGTAGTATCAGGAACCTCTGGGGCCAACGTCCTGACTTTC. Translating gives CASSVVSGTSGANVLTF.

This clone was recorded only once. The chain uses TRBV7-9 and TRBJ2-5; D unresolved. CDR3 length: 11 amino acids. Germline CDR1 is SEHNR and CDR2 is FQNEAQ (reference sequence). The V end was cut by 5 bases, the J end by 5 bases, with 6 bases between. In nucleotides, the CDR3 is TGTGCCAGCAGCCTTCAGGAGACCCAGTACTTC. Translation gives CASSLQETQYF. Full variable domain (missing parts from reference TRBV7-9 and TRBJ2-5): DTGVSQNPRHKITKRGQNVTFRCDPISEHNRLYWYRQTLGQGPEFLTYFQNEAQLEKSRLLSDRFSAERPKGSFSTLEIQRTEQGDSAMYLCASSLQETQYFGPGTRLLVL.

This clone was seen more than once but under ten times. The CDR3 DNA reads TGTGCCAGTAGCTTCAAGGCAACAGGGGCTGAAGCTTTCTTT. Amino acids: CASSFKATGAEAFF. V and J are TRBV19 and TRBJ1-1; 7 bases fit TRBD1. After removal of 6 bases from V and 6 bases from J, the junction contained 10 bases not matched to a gene. Germline-derived CDR1 and CDR2 are LNHDA and SQIVND (reference sequence). The CDR3 spans 14 residues.

By share, this clone ranks as medium-sized. The chain carries TRBV10-3 and TRBJ2-3, with D maybe TRBD1 (5 bases). Germline CDR1 is ENHRY and CDR2 is SYGVKD. Trimming removed 6 bases at V and 0 bases at J, with 7 bases between. The CDR3 consists of 13 residues. For the CDR3, the DNA is TGTGCCATCAGGACAGAAAGCACAGATACGCAGTATTTT. This gives the protein CAIRTESTDTQYF.

The V and J genes are TRBV5-1 and TRBJ1-2; 7 nucleotides align to TRBD1. After removal of 2 bases from V and 2 bases from J, the junction contained 6 bases not matched to a gene. Germline assignment: CDR1 SGHRS and CDR2 YFSETQ. This CDR3 region has 15 residues. Here the CDR3 DNA reads TGCGCCAGCAGCTTTGTGGGACAGTTAAACTATGGCTACACCTTC. This translates into CASSFVGQLNYGYTF.

In this sample, this clone turned up a few times. This sequence joins TRBV5-1 and TRBJ1-1; 12 bases are shared with TRBD1. Germline values: CDR1 SGHRS, CDR2 YFSETQ. J gave up 1 base and V 5 bases, and 6 bases lay outside the gene matches. This CDR3 has 16 amino acids. The CDR3: CASRGTGGLWNTEAFF. The CDR3 region has the DNA TGCGCCAGCAGAGGGACAGGGGGCTTGTGGAACACTGAAGCTTTCTTT.

This chain uses TRBV18 with TRBJ1-4; D may be TRBD1 (6 bases). This CDR3 comprises 17 residues. Trimming took off 4 bases at V and 4 bases at J, with 19 bases between the two ends. The germline V gene has CDR1 KGHSH and CDR2 LQKENI. The CDR3 sequence is CASSLSQPGHLNEKLFF. CDR3 DNA: TGTGCCAGCTCACTATCTCAACCGGGACACCTTAATGAAAAACTGTTTTTT.

The chain carries TRBV25-1 and TRBJ1-1; TRBD1 aligns across 9 bases. Germline assignment: CDR1 MGHDK and CDR2 SYGVNS. This CDR3 has 14 residues. With V trimmed by 5 bases and J by 4 bases, 5 bases remained unmatched. CDR3: CASSLTGGGTEAFF. CDR3 DNA: TGTGCCAGCAGTTTGACAGGGGGTGGCACTGAAGCTTTCTTT.

The CDR3, as DNA: TGTGCCAGCCAACGATCGGGACAGGGGTTGTACGAGCAGTACTTC. Protein sequence: CASQRSGQGLYEQYF. The V gene is TRBV7-9, the J gene TRBJ2-7, with 10 nucleotides matching TRBD1. Germline V lookup: CDR1 SEHNR, CDR2 FQNEAQ (reference sequence). Trimming cost V 8 bases and J 4 bases; bases outside gene matches: 11. The CDR3 contains 15 residues.

The DNA of the CDR3 is TGTGCCAGCAGCCTAGCCCCTAACTATGGCTACACCTTC. This sequence encodes CASSLAPNYGYTF. The chain couples TRBV14 to TRBJ1-2; no definite D call. There are 13 residues in the CDR3. Germline CDR1 SGHDN, CDR2 FVKESK. Trimming cost V 4 bases and J 0 bases, with 6 bases left between them.

The gene calls are TRBV28 and TRBJ1-1, with 8 bases identical to TRBD1. Trimming cost V 5 bases and J 1 base; bases outside gene matches: 0. The CDR3 has 13 residues. The V gene's germline CDR1 is MDHEN and CDR2 SYDVKM. CDR3 amino acids: CASSQGANTEAFF. CDR3 DNA sequence: TGTGCCAGCAGTCAGGGGGCGAACACTGAAGCTTTCTTT.

This clone was picked up a small number of times. The V and J genes are TRBV19 and TRBJ1-1; D not resolved. V shed 2 bases and J shed 4 bases, with 8 bases lying between them. Germline V lookup: CDR1 LNHDA, CDR2 SQIVND (reference sequence). The CDR3 totals 13 residues. DNA of the CDR3: TGTGCCAGTAGTATACTAGCCCGCACTGAAGCTTTCTTT. This sequence encodes CASSILARTEAFF.

CDR3 in amino acids: CASSSGTGGFHEQYF. The DNA of the CDR3 is TGCGCCAGCAGCTCGGGGACAGGGGGCTTTCACGAGCAGTACTTC. The rearrangement joins TRBV5-1 to TRBJ2-7, with 12 positions matching TRBD1. This CDR3 spans 15 amino acids. Germline V gene data show CDR1 as SGHRS and CDR2 as YFSETQ. Unmatched junction bases numbered 6, after V lost 3 bases and J lost 5 bases.

The chain joins TRBV19 to TRBJ1-2; TRBD1 might be the D (6 bases). Germline assignment: CDR1 LNHDA and CDR2 SQIVND (reference sequence). Trimming pared 7 bases from V and 0 bases from J, leaving 18 bases between. The CDR3 contains 16 residues. CDR3 in amino acids: CASNELDSSANYGYTF. The DNA of the CDR3 is TGTGCCAGTAACGAACTGGACAGCTCCGCTAACTATGGCTACACCTTC. Looking up the rest from reference TRBV19 and TRBJ1-2 gives the full variable domain: DGGITQSPKYLFRKEGQNVTLSCEQNLNHDAMYWYRQDPGQGLRLIYYSQIVNDFQKGDIAEGYSVSREKKESFPLTVTSAQKNPTAFYLCASNELDSSANYGYTFGSGTRLTVV.

The CDR3 sequence is CASSFGLGRGYF. CDR3 bases: TGTGCCAGCAGTTTCGGATTGGGCAGGGGGTACTTC. The J gene is TRBJ2-7, the V gene TRBV28, with D perhaps matching TRBD1 (6 bases). Trimming took 3 bases from V and 12 from J, leaving 15 bases between them. This CDR3 is 12 amino acids long. Looked up from germline, CDR1 is MDHEN and CDR2 is SYDVKM. Looking up the rest from reference TRBV28 and TRBJ2-7 gives the full variable domain: DVKVTQSSRYLVKRTGEKVFLECVQDMDHENMFWYRQDPGLGLRLIYFSYDVKMKEKGDIPEGYSVSREKKERFSLILESASTNQTSMYLCASSFGLGRGYFGPGTRLTVT.

The gene calls are TRBV10-3 and TRBJ2-1; TRBD1 agrees at 10 bases. The CDR3 has 16 residues. V lost 4 bases to trimming and J lost 6 bases; unmatched junction nucleotides: 9. CDR1 and CDR2 from the germline V gene are ENHRY and SYGVKD. The CDR3 DNA sequence: TGTGCCATCAGTGGCCGACAGGGGGCTTATGGCAATGAGCAGTTCTTC. The encoded protein is CAISGRQGAYGNEQFF.